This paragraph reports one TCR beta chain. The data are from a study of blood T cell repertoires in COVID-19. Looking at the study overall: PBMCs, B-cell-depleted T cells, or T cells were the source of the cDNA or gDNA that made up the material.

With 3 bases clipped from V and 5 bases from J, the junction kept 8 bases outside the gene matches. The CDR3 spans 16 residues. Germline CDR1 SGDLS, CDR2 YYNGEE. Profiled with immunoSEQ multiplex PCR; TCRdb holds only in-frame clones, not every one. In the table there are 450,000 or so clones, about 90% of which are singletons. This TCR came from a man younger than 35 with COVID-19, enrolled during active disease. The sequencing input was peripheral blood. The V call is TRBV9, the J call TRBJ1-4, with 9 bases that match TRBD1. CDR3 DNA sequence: TGTGCCAGCAGCGGAGGGGTCGGACAGGGGAATGAAAAACTGTTTTTT. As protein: CASSGGVGQGNEKLFF.